This is a list of T cell receptor beta chains from one sample in a study of T cells in Graves' hyperthyroidism and ophthalmopathy. TCRdb ran MiXCR on the multiplex PCR reads and lists one entry per CDR3 protein. The sample contains 300,000 to 350,000 distinct CDR3 sequences, approximately 17% of which appear only once. Sequencing was carried out using blood. The receptors were gathered from a man aged 25 to 40 with Graves' hyperthyroidism. The CDR3 runs from the conserved cysteine through the conserved F or W. D genes are given only for firm matches. Where a row states a size, it is once, few, many or the class of an expanded clone; other rows omit it.

J gene | V gene | clone size | D gene | CDR3 protein | CDR3 DNA
TRBJ1-2 | TRBV7-9 | many | - | CASSFSEGYTF | TGTGCCAGCAGCTTTTCCGAAGGCTACACCTTC
TRBJ1-6 | TRBV13 | few | TRBD1 | CASSLGQGRTYNSPLHF | TGTGCCAGCAGCTTGGGACAGGGGAGAACCTATAATTCACCCCTCCACTTT
TRBJ1-4 | TRBV5-1 | - | - | CASSRGRINEKLFF | TGCGCCAGCAGCCGTGGACGGATTAATGAAAAACTGTTTTTT
TRBJ1-2 | TRBV7-9 | few | - | CASSDLGGSEGRDYGYTF | TGTGCCAGCAGCGACCTAGGGGGTAGTGAGGGGCGCGACTATGGCTACACCTTC
TRBJ2-7 | TRBV5-1 | large | - | CASSLDTELGAQYF | TGCGCCAGCAGCTTGGATACGGAGCTGGGAGCTCAGTACTTC
TRBJ2-7 | TRBV20-1 | many | TRBD1 | CSASLDRDYEQYF | TGCAGTGCTAGCCTGGACAGGGACTACGAGCAGTACTTC
TRBJ2-7 | TRBV7-2 | once | - | CASSLVIDEQYF | TGTGCCAGCAGCTTAGTAATTGACGAGCAATACTTC
TRBJ2-7 | TRBV6-6 | many | - | CASSYSGRASYEQYF | TGTGCCAGCAGTTACTCGGGCAGGGCTTCCTACGAGCAGTACTTC
TRBJ1-4 | TRBV2 | few | - | CASTPVTVHEKLFF | TGTGCCAGCACCCCCGTGACAGTCCATGAAAAACTGTTTTTT
TRBJ1-1 | TRBV2 | many | - | CASGGTFF | TGTGCCAGCGGAGGGACTTTCTTT
TRBJ2-7 | TRBV28 | - | TRBD2 | CASSPPSGRAHEQYF | TGTGCCAGCAGTCCGCCTAGCGGGAGGGCCCACGAGCAGTACTTC
TRBJ2-3 | TRBV3-1 | few | - | CASSQDLWWEEGPDTQYF | TGTGCCAGCAGCCAAGATCTCTGGTGGGAGGAGGGGCCAGATACGCAGTATTTT
TRBJ2-7 | TRBV6-1 | many | TRBD1 | CASSRTGGLYEQYF | TGTGCCAGCAGTAGGACAGGGGGCCTCTACGAGCAGTACTTC
TRBJ2-7 | TRBV27 | few | - | CASSLLDPSYEQYF | TGTGCCAGCAGTTTACTAGACCCTTCCTACGAGCAGTACTTC
TRBJ1-2 | TRBV27 | many | - | CASSLMRNYGYTF | TGTGCCAGCAGTTTGATGCGTAACTATGGCTACACCTTC
TRBJ1-1 | TRBV5-1 | many | TRBD1 | CASSTGGSTEAFF | TGCGCCAGCAGCACAGGGGGGAGCACTGAAGCTTTCTTT
TRBJ2-7 | TRBV11-2 | few | - | CASSPGLLVAYEQYF | TGTGCCAGCAGCCCGGGACTTCTCGTAGCCTACGAGCAGTACTTC
TRBJ2-7 | TRBV27 | - | - | CASSPYNRGHEQYF | TGTGCCAGCAGTCCTTATAATAGAGGCCACGAGCAGTACTTC
TRBJ2-1 | TRBV10-3 | many | - | CAIRQGMDNEQFF | TGTGCCATTCGGCAGGGGATGGACAATGAGCAGTTCTTC
TRBJ2-7 | TRBV29-1 | few | - | CSVEPAGQYEQYF | TGCAGCGTTGAGCCAGCGGGACAATACGAGCAGTACTTC